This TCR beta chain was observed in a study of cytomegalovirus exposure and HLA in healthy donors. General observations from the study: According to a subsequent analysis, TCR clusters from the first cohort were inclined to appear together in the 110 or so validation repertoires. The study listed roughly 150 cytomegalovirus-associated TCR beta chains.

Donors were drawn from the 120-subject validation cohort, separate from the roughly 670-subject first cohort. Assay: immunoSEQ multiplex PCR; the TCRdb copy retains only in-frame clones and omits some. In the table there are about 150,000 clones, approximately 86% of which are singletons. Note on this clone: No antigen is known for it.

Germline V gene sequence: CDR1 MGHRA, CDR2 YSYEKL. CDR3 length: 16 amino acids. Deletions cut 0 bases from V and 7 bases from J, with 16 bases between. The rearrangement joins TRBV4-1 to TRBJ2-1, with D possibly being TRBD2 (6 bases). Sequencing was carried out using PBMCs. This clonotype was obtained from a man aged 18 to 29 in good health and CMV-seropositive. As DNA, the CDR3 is TGCGCCAGCAGCCAAGATGACGGGAGAGGAAGAAATGAGCAGTTCTTC. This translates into CASSQDDGRGRNEQFF.